This T cell receptor beta chain was identified during a study of blood T cell repertoires in COVID-19. Study overall: Acute and convalescent COVID-19 specimens originated in the United States, Italy and Spain. Sources were T cells, B-cell-depleted T cells, or PBMCs; the material itself was cDNA or gDNA.

Original methodology: The authors estimated nucleated cell counts from reference gene primer amplification. Using immunoSEQ multiplex PCR, the repertoire was profiled, and TCRdb retains in-frame clones only, with some absent. That table furnishes V, J and clone size, whereas the DNA furnished D and trimming. The sample shows 95,000 to 150,000 clones, about four fifths of them seen only once. Germline CDR1 is MNHEY and CDR2 is SMNVEV (reference sequence). The CDR3 covers 15 residues. V lost 6 bases, J lost 4 bases, and 18 bases lay in between. There are a few counts of this clone. What was sequenced was peripheral blood. V gene TRBV27 combines with J gene TRBJ2-5; TRBD1 is a possible D gene (5 bases). The receptor comes from a man aged 60 to 69 with active or convalescent COVID-19. This chain's CDR3 is CASSFWGDPGETQYF. In nucleotides, the CDR3 is TGTGCCAGCAGCTTTTGGGGCGACCCGGGAGAGACCCAGTACTTC.